Sequencing of this T cell receptor beta chain was carried out in a study of regulatory T cells in long-lasting Graves disease. This clonotype was picked up many times. Library construction for TCR beta used iRepertoire HTBI primers and Arm-PCR of CDR3 regions. TCRdb re-analysed the multiplex PCR reads in MiXCR, keeping a single row per CDR3 protein. The sample consists of 400,000 to 550,000 distinct CDR3 sequences, roughly 17% of them appearing once. The V gene's germline CDR1 is SNHLY and CDR2 FYNNEI. V was clipped by 5 bases and J by 5 bases, with 9 bases between them. The CDR3 loop spans 13 amino acids. The time point is: newly diagnosed GD, antithyroid drugs for less than 3 months. RNA isolated from PBMCs was used to make the TCR library. The same data also went into a second study, on T cells in Graves' hyperthyroidism and ophthalmopathy.

The chain combines TRBV2 with TRBJ2-2; D may correspond to TRBD1 or TRBD2 (5 bases each). This TCR was sampled from a woman aged 25-40 years with Graves disease. Sequenced here: peripheral blood mononuclear cells (PBMCs), sampled at new diagnosis, from a patient treated with antithyroid drugs. CDR3 in DNA: TGTGCCAGCAGTCCGGGACGGACCGGGGAGCTGTTTTTT. This codes for CASSPGRTGELFF.